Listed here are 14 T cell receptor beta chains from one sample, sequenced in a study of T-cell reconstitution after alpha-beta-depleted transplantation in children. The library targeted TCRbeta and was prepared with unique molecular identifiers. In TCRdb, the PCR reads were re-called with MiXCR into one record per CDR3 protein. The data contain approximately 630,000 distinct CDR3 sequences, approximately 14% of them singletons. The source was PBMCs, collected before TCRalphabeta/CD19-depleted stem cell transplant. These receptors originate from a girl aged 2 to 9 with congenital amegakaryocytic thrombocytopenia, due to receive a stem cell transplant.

CDR3 sequence: CASRTSVSYEQYF. The CDR3 coding sequence is TGTGCCAGCAGGACTAGCGTCTCCTACGAGCAGTACTTC. This chain links TRBV7-8 with TRBJ2-7; 8 bases agree with TRBD2. The CDR3 runs to 13 residues. The V gene end was trimmed by 6 bases and the J gene end by 0 bases; junction bases not matched to a gene: 1. From germline, CDR1 is SGHVS and CDR2 FQNEAQ.

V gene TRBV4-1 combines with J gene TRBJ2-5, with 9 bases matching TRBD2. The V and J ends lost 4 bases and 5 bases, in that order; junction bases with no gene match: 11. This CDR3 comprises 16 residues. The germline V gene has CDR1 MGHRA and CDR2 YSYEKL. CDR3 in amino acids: CASSPYVLAGRETQYF. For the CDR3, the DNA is TGCGCCAGCAGCCCTTACGTTCTAGCGGGACGGGAGACCCAGTACTTC.

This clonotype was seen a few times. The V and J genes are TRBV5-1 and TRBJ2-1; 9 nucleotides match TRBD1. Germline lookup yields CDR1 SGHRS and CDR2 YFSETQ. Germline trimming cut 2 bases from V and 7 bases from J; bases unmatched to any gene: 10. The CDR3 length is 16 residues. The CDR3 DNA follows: TGCGCCAGCAGCTTTAGGATCCCGGACAGGGGAAATGAGCAGTTCTTC. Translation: CASSFRIPDRGNEQFF.

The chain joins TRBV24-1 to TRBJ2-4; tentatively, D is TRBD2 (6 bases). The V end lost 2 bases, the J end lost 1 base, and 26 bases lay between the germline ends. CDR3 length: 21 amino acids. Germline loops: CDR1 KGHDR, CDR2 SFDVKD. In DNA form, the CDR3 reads TGTGCCACCAGTGATTCCGCCGACGGGAGAGGGAGTTTGTTGGCCAAAAACATTCAGTACTTC. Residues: CATSDSADGRGSLLAKNIQYF.

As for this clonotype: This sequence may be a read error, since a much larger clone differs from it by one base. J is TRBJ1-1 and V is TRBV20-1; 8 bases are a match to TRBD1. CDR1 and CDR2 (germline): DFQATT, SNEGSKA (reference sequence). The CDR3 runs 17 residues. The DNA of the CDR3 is TGCAGTGCTAGAGATTTTATGGATGAGGACAGGGTGACTGGAGCTTTCTTT. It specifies CSARDFMDEDRVTGAFF.

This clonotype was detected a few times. CDR3 in amino acids: CSASVDDYNEQFF. CDR3 bases: TGCAGTGCTAGTGTGGATGACTACAATGAGCAGTTCTTC. V usage is TRBV20-1 and J usage is TRBJ2-1, with D uncertain. The CDR3 has 13 residues. The V end lost 3 bases, the J end lost 3 bases, and 9 bases lay between the germline ends. The V gene's germline CDR1 is DFQATT and CDR2 SNEGSKA (reference sequence).

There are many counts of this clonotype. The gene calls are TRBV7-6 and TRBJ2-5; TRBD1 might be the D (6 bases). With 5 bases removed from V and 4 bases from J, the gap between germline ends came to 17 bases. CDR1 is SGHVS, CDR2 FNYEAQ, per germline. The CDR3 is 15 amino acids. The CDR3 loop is CASSLLPGAGETQYF. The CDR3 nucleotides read TGTGCCAGCAGCCTCCTCCCAGGGGCTGGAGAGACCCAGTACTTC.

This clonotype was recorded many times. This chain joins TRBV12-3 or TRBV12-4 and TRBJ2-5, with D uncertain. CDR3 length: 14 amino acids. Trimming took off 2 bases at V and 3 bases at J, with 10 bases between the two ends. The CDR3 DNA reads TGTGCCAGCAGTTTATTTTTAGACAAAGAGACCCAGTACTTC. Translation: CASSLFLDKETQYF.

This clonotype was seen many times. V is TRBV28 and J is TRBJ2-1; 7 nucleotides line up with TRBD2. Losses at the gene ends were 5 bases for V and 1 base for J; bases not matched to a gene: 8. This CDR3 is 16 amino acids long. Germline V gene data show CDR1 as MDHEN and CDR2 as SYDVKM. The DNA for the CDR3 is TGTGCCAGCAGTCCTCGGGACGGGGGGTCCTACAATGAGCAGTTCTTC. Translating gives CASSPRDGGSYNEQFF.

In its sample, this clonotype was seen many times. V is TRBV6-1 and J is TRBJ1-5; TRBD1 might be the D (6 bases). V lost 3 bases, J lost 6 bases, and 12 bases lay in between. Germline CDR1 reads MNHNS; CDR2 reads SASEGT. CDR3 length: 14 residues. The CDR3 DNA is TGTGCCAGCAGTGAGTGGGGGCTGAGTCAGCCCCAGCATTTT. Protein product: CASSEWGLSQPQHF.

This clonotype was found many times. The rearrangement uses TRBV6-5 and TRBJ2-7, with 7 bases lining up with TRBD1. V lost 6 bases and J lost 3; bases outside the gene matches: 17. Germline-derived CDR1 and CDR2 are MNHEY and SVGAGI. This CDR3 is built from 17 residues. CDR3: CASSHRGLPFHFYEQYF. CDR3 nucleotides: TGTGCCAGCAGCCACAGGGGCCTTCCCTTCCACTTCTACGAGCAGTACTTC.

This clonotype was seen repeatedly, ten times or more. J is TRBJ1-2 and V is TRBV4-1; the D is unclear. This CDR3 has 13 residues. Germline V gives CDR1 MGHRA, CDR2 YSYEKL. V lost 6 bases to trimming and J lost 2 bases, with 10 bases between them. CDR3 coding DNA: TGCGCCAGCAGACCCCCAGACAACTATGGCTACACCTTC. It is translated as CASRPPDNYGYTF.

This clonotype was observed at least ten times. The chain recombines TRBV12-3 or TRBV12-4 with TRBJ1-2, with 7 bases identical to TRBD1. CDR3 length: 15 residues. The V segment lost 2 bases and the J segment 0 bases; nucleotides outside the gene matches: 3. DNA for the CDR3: TGTGCCAGCAGTTTACCGGGACAGCCTAACTATGGCTACACCTTC. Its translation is CASSLPGQPNYGYTF.

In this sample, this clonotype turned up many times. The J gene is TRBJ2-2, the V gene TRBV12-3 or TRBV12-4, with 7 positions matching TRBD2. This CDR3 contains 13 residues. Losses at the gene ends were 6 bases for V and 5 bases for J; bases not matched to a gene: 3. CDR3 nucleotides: TGTGCCAGCAGGCCAGCGGGGACCGGGGAGCTGTTTTTT. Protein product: CASRPAGTGELFF.